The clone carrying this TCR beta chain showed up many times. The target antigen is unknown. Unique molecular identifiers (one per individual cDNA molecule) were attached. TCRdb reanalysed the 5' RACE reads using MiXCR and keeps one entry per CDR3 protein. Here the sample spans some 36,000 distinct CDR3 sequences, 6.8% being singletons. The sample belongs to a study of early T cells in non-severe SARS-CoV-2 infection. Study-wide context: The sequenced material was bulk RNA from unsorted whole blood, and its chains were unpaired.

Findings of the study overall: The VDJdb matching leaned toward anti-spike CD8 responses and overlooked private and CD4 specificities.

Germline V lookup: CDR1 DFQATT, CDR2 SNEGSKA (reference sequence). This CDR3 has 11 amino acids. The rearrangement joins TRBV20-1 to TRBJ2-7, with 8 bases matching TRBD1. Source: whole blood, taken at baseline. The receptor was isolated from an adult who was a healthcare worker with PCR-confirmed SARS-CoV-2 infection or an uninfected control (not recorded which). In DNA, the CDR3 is TGCAGCCCGGGACAGGCCTACGAGCAGTACTTC. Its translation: CSPGQAYEQYF.